The 15 T cell receptor beta chains listed next were all sequenced from one sample in a study of T cell repertoires in cytomegalovirus infection. TCRdb passed the reads through MiXCR, listing each CDR3 protein once. The sample lists around 270,000 distinct CDR3 sequences, approximately 9% seen once, with over 12% in the top ten. Sequencing was done on a sample of PBMCs. These receptors all come from a human donor in good health (CMV status not recorded). Some clones in this sample may be carry-over from other donors' samples.

This clonotype has ten or more counts. The rearrangement joins TRBV7-2 to TRBJ2-3, with D tentatively TRBD2 (6 bases). The CDR3 totals 15 residues. Deletions cut 3 bases from V and 2 bases from J, with 12 bases between. Germline CDR1 is SGHTA and CDR2 is FQGNSA. CDR3 sequence: CASSFGGLVTDTQYF. Here the CDR3 DNA reads TGTGCCAGCAGCTTTGGGGGACTGGTCACAGATACGCAGTATTTT.

This clonotype was counted many times. The CDR3 DNA is TGTGCCAGCAGCTTAGCCGAGCACGGCGTTGATACGCAGTATTTT. Protein product: CASSLAEHGVDTQYF. V usage is TRBV7-9 and J usage is TRBJ2-3, with no clear D. V was pared by 0 bases and J by 6 bases, with 13 bases between. The CDR3 covers 15 residues. Germline assignment: CDR1 SEHNR and CDR2 FQNEAQ (reference sequence).

The V call is TRBV20-1, the J call TRBJ2-1; D is undetermined. There are 14 residues in the CDR3. CDR1 is DFQATT, CDR2 SNEGSKA, per germline (reference sequence). The germline V and J ends were trimmed by 3 bases and 7 bases, with 16 bases remaining between them. Here the CDR3 DNA reads TGCAGTGCTAGGTTGGGTAATGGCTGGAATGAGCAGTTCTTC. Translation gives CSARLGNGWNEQFF.

This clonotype was observed at least ten times. The J gene is TRBJ2-3, the V gene TRBV28, with 8 bases aligning to TRBD1. With V trimmed by 6 bases and J by 0 bases, 5 bases remained unmatched. Germline V lookup: CDR1 MDHEN, CDR2 SYDVKM. CDR3 size: 15 residues. CDR3 in DNA: TGTGCCAGCAGAGATGACAGGGGAAGCACAGATACGCAGTATTTT. It encodes CASRDDRGSTDTQYF.

At least ten counts were recorded for this clonotype. V usage is TRBV7-2 and J usage is TRBJ1-2, with 9 bases that match TRBD1. The trim removed 5 bases at V and 5 bases at J, leaving 6 bases unmatched. Germline loops: CDR1 SGHTA, CDR2 FQGNSA. CDR3 length equals 14 residues. CDR3 sequence (DNA): TGTGCCAGCAGCCGGACAGGGGATAGGTATGGCTACACCTTC. Translating gives CASSRTGDRYGYTF.

This clonotype was detected ten times or more. The J gene is TRBJ2-3, the V gene TRBV12-3 or TRBV12-4, with 7 bases lining up with TRBD2. With 4 bases clipped from V and 6 bases from J, the junction kept 10 bases outside the gene matches. This CDR3 has 15 residues. CDR3 in DNA: TGTGCCAGCAGTTCCCTAGCGGAAACTGTCGATACGCAGTATTTT. Residues: CASSSLAETVDTQYF.

This clonotype was counted at least ten times. The chain has TRBV7-9 and TRBJ2-5; 11 bases line up with TRBD2. The CDR3 is 16 amino acids. CDR1 and CDR2 from the germline V gene are SEHNR and FQNEAQ (reference sequence). J was trimmed by 6 bases and V by 3 bases; bases with no gene match: 9. The CDR3 region has the DNA TGTGCCAGCAGCTTGCCAACTAGCGGGGGTTTGAAGACCCAGTACTTC. Amino acids: CASSLPTSGGLKTQYF.

This clonotype was counted between two and nine times. The chain combines TRBV20-1 with TRBJ2-7, with TRBD2 as a possible D gene (5 bases). From germline, CDR1 is DFQATT and CDR2 SNEGSKA (reference sequence). Trimming took off 2 bases at V and 10 bases at J, with 9 bases between the two ends. The CDR3 totals 10 residues. This CDR3 is CSARFEGQYF. The CDR3 DNA reads as TGCAGTGCTAGATTCGAGGGACAGTACTTC.

This clonotype was seen a handful of times. The chain employs TRBV29-1 and TRBJ2-5; TRBD2 matches at 16 bases. Germline lookup yields CDR1 SQVTM and CDR2 ANQGSEA. The CDR3 totals 15 residues. With V trimmed by 6 bases and J by 6 bases, 7 bases remained unmatched. In DNA form, the CDR3 reads TGCAGCGTCGGGACTAGCGGGGGGGCAAGAAAGACCCAGTACTTC. This sequence encodes CSVGTSGGARKTQYF.

There are many counts of this clonotype. This sequence joins TRBV7-2 and TRBJ1-1; the D is unclear. From germline, CDR1 is SGHTA and CDR2 FQGNSA. The CDR3 length is 11 residues. V lost 5 bases and J 12 bases, leaving 13 bases between the germline ends. The CDR3: CASSPGMVTFF. CDR3 DNA: TGTGCCAGCAGCCCCGGTATGGTGACTTTCTTT. The whole variable domain, filled in from reference TRBV7-2 and TRBJ1-1, reads GAGVSQSPSNKVTEKGKDVELRCDPISGHTALYWYRQSLGQGLEFLIYFQGNSAPDKSGLPSDRFSAERTGGSVSTLTIQRTQQEDSAVYLCASSPGMVTFFGQGTRLTVV.

This clonotype turned up a few times. The V gene is TRBV6-2 or TRBV6-3, the J gene TRBJ1-1; maybe TRBD1 (5 bases). The CDR3 totals 18 residues. Per germline, CDR1 MNHEY and CDR2 SVGEGT. V was trimmed by 0 bases and J by 3 bases, leaving 20 bases between them. The CDR3, as DNA: TGTGCCAGCAGTTACTCCACACTCAATCCCGGGACTTACACTGAAGCTTTCTTT. Encoded protein: CASSYSTLNPGTYTEAFF.

This clonotype was recorded at least ten times. The V call is TRBV7-3, the J call TRBJ1-6; 9 bases fit TRBD1. The ends lost 0 bases at V and 10 bases at J; junction bases unmatched: 7. This CDR3 contains 16 residues. CDR1 SGHTA and CDR2 FQGTGA come from the germline V gene. In nucleotides, the CDR3 is TGTGCCAGCAGCTTAACGGGGGACAGGGCCCGATCACCCCTCCACTTT. Translation: CASSLTGDRARSPLHF. The entire variable domain, with the rest obtained from reference TRBV7-3 and TRBJ1-6, is as follows: GAGVSQTPSNKVTEKGKYVELRCDPISGHTALYWYRQSLGQGPEFLIYFQGTGAADDSGLPNDRFFAVRPEGSVSTLKIQRTERGDSAVYLCASSLTGDRARSPLHFGNGTRLTVT.

This chain uses TRBV18 with TRBJ2-5; TRBD1 or TRBD2 may be the D gene (5 bases each). Germline CDR1 reads KGHSH; CDR2 reads LQKENI. The CDR3 is 14 residues long. Deletions cut 0 bases from V and 4 bases from J, with 9 bases between. CDR3 residues: CASSPPRDRETQYF. In DNA, the CDR3 is TGTGCCAGCTCACCACCAAGGGACCGAGAGACCCAGTACTTC. The complete variable domain, with remaining parts taken from reference TRBV18 and TRBJ2-5, reads NAGVMQNPRHLVRRRGQEARLRCSPMKGHSHVYWYRQLPEEGLKFMVYLQKENIIDESGMPKERFSAEFPKEGPSILRIQQVVRGDSAAYFCASSPPRDRETQYFGPGTRLLVL.

This clonotype was counted at least ten times. The chain links TRBV30 to TRBJ1-1; no definite D call. The CDR3 extends over 10 amino acids. The V gene lost 2 bases and the J gene lost 8 bases, with 6 bases spanning the gap. Germline V CDR1 and CDR2: GTSNPN, SVGIG (reference sequence). The CDR3 nucleotides read TGTGCCTGGAGTTCCCGGGAAGCTTTCTTT. Amino acids: CAWSSREAFF.

This chain joins TRBV5-8 and TRBJ2-3; 8 bases agree with TRBD2. The CDR3 totals 16 residues. V lost 5 bases to trimming and J lost 0 bases; unmatched junction nucleotides: 8. Germline V lookup: CDR1 SGHTS, CDR2 YDEGEE. This chain's CDR3 is CASSTWTSPSTDTQYF. The CDR3 DNA follows: TGTGCCAGCAGTACCTGGACTAGCCCTAGCACAGATACGCAGTATTTT. The complete variable domain, with remaining parts taken from reference TRBV5-8 and TRBJ2-3, reads EAGVTQSPTHLIKTRGQQATLRCSPISGHTSVYWYQQALGLGLQFLLWYDEGEERNRGNFPPRFSGRQFPNYSSELNVNALELEDSALYLCASSTWTSPSTDTQYFGPGTRLTVL.